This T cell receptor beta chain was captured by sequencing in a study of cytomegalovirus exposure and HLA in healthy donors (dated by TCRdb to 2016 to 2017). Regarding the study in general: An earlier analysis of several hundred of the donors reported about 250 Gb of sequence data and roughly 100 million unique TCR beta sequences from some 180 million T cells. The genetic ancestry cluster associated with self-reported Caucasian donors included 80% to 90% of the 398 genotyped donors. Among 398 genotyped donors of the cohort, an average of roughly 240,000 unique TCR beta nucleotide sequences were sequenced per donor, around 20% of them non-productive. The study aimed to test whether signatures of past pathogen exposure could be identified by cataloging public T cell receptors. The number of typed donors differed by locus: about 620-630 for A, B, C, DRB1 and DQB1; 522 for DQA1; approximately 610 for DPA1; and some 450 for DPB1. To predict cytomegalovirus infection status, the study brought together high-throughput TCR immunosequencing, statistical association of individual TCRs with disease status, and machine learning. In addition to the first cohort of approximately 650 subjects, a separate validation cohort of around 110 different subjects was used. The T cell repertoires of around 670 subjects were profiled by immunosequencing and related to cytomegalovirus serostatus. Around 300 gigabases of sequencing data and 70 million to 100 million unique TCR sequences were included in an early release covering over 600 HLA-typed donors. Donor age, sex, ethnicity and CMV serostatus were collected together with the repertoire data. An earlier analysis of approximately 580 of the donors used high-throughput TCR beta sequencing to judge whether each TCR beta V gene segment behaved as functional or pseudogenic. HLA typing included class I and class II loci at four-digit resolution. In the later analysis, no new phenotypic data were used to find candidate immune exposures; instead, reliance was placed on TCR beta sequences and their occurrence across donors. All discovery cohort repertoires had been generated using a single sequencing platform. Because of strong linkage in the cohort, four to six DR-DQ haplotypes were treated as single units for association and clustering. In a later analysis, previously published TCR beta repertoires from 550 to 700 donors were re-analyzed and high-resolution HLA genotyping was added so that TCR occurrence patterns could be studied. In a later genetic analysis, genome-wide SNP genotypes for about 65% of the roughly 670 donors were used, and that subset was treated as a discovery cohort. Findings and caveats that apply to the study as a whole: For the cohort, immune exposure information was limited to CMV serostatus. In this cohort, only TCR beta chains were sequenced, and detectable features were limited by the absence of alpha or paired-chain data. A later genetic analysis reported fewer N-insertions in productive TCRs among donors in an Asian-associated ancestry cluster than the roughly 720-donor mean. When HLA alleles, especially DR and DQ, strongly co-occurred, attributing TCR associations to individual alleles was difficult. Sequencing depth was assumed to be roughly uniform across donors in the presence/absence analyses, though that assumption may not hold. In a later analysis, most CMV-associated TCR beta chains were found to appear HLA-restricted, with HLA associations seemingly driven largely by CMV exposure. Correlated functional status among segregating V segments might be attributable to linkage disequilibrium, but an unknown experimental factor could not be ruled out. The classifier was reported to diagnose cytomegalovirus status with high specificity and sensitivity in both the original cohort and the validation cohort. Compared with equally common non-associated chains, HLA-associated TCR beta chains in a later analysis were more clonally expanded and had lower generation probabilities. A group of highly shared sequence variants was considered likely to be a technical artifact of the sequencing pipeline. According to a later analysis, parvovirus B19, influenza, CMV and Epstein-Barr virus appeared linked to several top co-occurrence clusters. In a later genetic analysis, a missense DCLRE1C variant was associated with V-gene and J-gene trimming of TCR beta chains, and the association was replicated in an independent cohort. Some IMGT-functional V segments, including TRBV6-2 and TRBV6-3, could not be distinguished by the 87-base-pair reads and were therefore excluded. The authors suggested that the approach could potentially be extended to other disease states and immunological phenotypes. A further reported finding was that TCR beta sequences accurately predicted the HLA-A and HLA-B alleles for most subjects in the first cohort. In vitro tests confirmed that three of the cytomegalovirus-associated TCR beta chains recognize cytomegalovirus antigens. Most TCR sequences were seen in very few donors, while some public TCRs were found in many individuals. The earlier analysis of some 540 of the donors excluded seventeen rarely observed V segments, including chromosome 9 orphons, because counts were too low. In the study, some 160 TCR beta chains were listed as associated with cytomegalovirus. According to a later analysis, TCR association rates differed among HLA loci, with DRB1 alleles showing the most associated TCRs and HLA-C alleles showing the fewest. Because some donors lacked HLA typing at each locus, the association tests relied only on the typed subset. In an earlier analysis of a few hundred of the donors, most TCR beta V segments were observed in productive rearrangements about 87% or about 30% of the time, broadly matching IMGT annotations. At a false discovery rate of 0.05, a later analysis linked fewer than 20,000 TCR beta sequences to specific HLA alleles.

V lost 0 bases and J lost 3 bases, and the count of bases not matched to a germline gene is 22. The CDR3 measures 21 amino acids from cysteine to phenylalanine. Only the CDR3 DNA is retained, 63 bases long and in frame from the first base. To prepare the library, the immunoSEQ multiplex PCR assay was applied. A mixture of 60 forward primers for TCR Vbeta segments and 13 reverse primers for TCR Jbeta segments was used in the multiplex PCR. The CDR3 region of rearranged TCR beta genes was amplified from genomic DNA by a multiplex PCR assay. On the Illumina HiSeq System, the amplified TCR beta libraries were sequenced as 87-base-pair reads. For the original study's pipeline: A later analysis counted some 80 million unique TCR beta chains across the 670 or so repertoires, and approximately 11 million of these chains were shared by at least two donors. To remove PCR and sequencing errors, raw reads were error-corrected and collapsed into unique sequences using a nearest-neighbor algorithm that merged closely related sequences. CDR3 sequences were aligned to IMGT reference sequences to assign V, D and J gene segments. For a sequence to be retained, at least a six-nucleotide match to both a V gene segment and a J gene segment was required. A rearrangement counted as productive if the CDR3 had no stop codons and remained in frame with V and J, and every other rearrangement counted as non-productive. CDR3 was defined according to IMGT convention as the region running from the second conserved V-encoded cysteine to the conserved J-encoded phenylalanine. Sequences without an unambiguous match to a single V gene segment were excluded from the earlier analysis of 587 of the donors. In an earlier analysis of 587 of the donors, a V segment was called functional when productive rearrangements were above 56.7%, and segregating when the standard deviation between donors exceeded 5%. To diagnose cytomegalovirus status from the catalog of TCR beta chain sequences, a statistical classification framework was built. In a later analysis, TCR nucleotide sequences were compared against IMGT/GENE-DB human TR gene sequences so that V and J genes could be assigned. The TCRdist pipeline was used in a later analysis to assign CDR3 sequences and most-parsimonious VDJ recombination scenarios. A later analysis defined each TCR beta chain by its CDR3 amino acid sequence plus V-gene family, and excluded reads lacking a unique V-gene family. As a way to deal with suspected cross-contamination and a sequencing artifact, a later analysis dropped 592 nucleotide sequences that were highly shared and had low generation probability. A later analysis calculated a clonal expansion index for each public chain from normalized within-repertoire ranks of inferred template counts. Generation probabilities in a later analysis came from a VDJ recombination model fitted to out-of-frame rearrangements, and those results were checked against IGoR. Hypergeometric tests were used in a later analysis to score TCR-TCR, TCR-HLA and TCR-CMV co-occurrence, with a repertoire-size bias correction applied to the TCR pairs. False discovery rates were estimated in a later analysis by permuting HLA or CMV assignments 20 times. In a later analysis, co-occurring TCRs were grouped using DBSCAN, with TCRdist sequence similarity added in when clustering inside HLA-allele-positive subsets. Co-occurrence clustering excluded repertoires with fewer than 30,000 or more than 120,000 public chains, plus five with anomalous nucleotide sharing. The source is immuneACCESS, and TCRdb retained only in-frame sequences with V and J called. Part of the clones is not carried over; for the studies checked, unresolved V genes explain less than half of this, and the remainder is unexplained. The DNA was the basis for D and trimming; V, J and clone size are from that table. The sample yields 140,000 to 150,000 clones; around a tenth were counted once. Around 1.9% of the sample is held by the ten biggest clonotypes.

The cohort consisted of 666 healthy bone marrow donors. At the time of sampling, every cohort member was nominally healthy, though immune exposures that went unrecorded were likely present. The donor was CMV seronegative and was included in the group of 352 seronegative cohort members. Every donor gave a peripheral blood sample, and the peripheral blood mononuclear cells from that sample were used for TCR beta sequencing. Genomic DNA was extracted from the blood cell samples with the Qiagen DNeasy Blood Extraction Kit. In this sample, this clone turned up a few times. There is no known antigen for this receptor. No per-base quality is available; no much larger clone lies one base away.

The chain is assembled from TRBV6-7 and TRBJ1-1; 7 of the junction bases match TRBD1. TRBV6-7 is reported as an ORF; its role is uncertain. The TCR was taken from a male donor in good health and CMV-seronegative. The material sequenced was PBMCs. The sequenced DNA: TGTGCCAGCAGTTACTCTCGGGGGAAAGTCCCTCGACAGGGTGGTTACACTGAAGCTTTCTTT. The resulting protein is CASSYSRGKVPRQGGYTEAFF.